Shown below are 20 T cell receptor beta chains from a single sample sequenced in a study of shared clonotypes between healthy human individuals. Using immunoSEQ multiplex PCR, the repertoire was profiled, and TCRdb retains in-frame clones only, with some absent. The repertoire holds under 1,100,000 clones, more than 65% seen once, with about 1.5% in the top ten. Material: memory CD4+ T cells sorted from blood. As for subset: CD45RA-negative fraction. Receptor source: a young man in good health.

This clone has a single count. This chain joins TRBV5-4 and TRBJ1-2, with D possibly TRBD1 on 6 matching bases. Germline V lookup: CDR1 SGHNT, CDR2 YYREEE (reference sequence). This CDR3 has 15 amino acids. Trimming stripped 2 bases from V and 5 bases from J, with 16 bases between. CDR3: CASSFSGAFRYGYTF. DNA of the CDR3: TGTGCCAGCAGCTTCTCGGGGGCTTTTCGGTATGGCTACACCTTC.

This clone was counted only a few times. This chain connects TRBV11-2 to TRBJ2-2, with 10 bases matching TRBD1. V shed 5 bases, J shed 6 bases, and the junction held 6 bases outside the gene matches. Germline CDR1 reads SGHAT; CDR2 reads FQNNGV. The CDR3 is 15 residues long. The CDR3 DNA reads TGTGCCAGCAGCCCCTCTGGACAGGGGGCCGGGGAGCTGTTTTTT. It is translated as CASSPSGQGAGELFF.

This chain uses TRBV7-9 with TRBJ1-2, with D perhaps TRBD1 (5 bases). From germline, CDR1 is SEHNR and CDR2 FQNEAQ (reference sequence). V lost 1 base and J 2 bases, leaving 11 bases between the germline ends. This CDR3 has 15 residues. CDR3 in amino acids: CASSLDQGVNYGYTF. The CDR3, as DNA: TGTGCCAGCAGCTTAGATCAAGGGGTGAACTATGGCTACACCTTC. Filled out from reference TRBV7-9 and TRBJ1-2, the complete variable domain reads DTGVSQNPRHKITKRGQNVTFRCDPISEHNRLYWYRQTLGQGPEFLTYFQNEAQLEKSRLLSDRFSAERPKGSFSTLEIQRTEQGDSAMYLCASSLDQGVNYGYTFGSGTRLTVV.

V is TRBV19 and J is TRBJ2-7; D may be TRBD1 (5 bases). The germline V gene has CDR1 LNHDA and CDR2 SQIVND (reference sequence). The CDR3 loop spans 13 amino acids. Trimming pared 6 bases from V and 2 bases from J, leaving 11 bases between. The CDR3 sequence: CASSKQATYEQYF. In DNA, the CDR3 is TGTGCCAGTAGCAAACAGGCAACCTACGAGCAGTACTTC. The full variable domain, in which reference TRBV19 and TRBJ2-7 provide the parts outside the CDR3, is DGGITQSPKYLFRKEGQNVTLSCEQNLNHDAMYWYRQDPGQGLRLIYYSQIVNDFQKGDIAEGYSVSREKKESFPLTVTSAQKNPTAFYLCASSKQATYEQYFGPGTRLTVT.

This chain links TRBV5-4 with TRBJ1-3, with D unresolved. The ends were cut back, 2 bases at V and 0 bases at J, with 9 bases in the middle. The germline V gene encodes CDR1 SGHNT and CDR2 YYREEE (reference sequence). This CDR3 is 15 amino acids long. DNA of the CDR3: TGTGCCAGCAGCTTACGGGAGAGCTCTGGAAACACCATATATTTT. This encodes CASSLRESSGNTIYF.

This clone was counted a few times. The rearrangement uses TRBV7-2 and TRBJ1-6, with 7 bases matching TRBD1. Unmatched junction bases numbered 6, after V lost 3 bases and J lost 7 bases. Germline V gives CDR1 SGHTA, CDR2 FQGNSA. The CDR3 spans 15 residues. The CDR3 is CASSFLGQENSPLHF. CDR3 bases: TGTGCCAGCAGCTTCCTAGGACAGGAGAATTCACCCCTCCACTTT.

The chain recombines TRBV30 with TRBJ2-5, with D uncertain. CDR1 GTSNPN and CDR2 SVGIG come from the germline V gene (reference sequence). This CDR3 has 9 amino acids. The CDR3 loop is CVETAFQYF. In DNA form, the CDR3 reads TGTGTCGAGACTGCGTTCCAGTACTTC.

This clone occurred many times. This chain uses TRBV5-4 with TRBJ2-2; D is ambiguous. Trimming stripped 4 bases from V and 6 bases from J, with 10 bases between. The CDR3 covers 13 residues. Germline V gene lookup returns CDR1 SGHNT and CDR2 YYREEE (reference sequence). In nucleotides, the CDR3 is TGTGCCAGCAGCCTACGACCTTCCGGGGAGCTGTTTTTT. Amino acids: CASSLRPSGELFF.

This chain connects TRBV10-3 to TRBJ2-1; TRBD1 aligns across 9 bases. This CDR3 spans 14 amino acids. CDR1 ENHRY and CDR2 SYGVKD come from the germline V gene. V lost 10 bases and J lost 9; bases outside the gene matches: 13. As DNA, the CDR3 is TGTGCCAGCTACCCCGGGACAGGGTTGGGTGAGCAGTTCTTC. This sequence encodes CASYPGTGLGEQFF.

The chain links TRBV29-1 to TRBJ1-1; D might be TRBD1 (5 bases). Germline lookup yields CDR1 SQVTM and CDR2 ANQGSEA. Deletions cut 4 bases from V and 7 bases from J, with 16 bases between. The CDR3 loop spans 13 amino acids. The CDR3 region has the DNA TGCAGCGTTGTGGCAGGGCGGAACTTTGAAGCTTTCTTT. Its protein product is CSVVAGRNFEAFF.

The genes are TRBV25-1 and TRBJ2-7, with 8 bases fitting TRBD1. CDR1 and CDR2 from the germline V gene are MGHDK and SYGVNS. The CDR3 length is 14 residues. V was pared by 3 bases and J by 4 bases, with 5 bases of the junction left unmatched. The CDR3 coding sequence is TGTGCCAGCAGTGACCGGACAGGGTCGTACGAGCAGTACTTC. Its translation: CASSDRTGSYEQYF.

This clone was seen only once. This chain joins TRBV11-3 and TRBJ2-1; TRBD1 matches 8 bases. The CDR3 consists of 16 residues. CDR1 and CDR2 from the germline V gene are SGHNT and YENEEA. V shed 4 bases and J 3 bases; nucleotides not matched to a gene: 8. The CDR3 loop is CASSSDTGGLYNEQFF. The DNA for the CDR3 is TGTGCCAGCAGCTCAGATACAGGGGGGCTCTACAATGAGCAGTTCTTC.

This chain joins TRBV28 and TRBJ2-7; 7 nucleotides agree with TRBD2. The length of the CDR3 is 14 residues. CDR1 MDHEN and CDR2 SYDVKM come from the germline V gene. V shed 11 bases and J 7 bases; nucleotides not matched to a gene: 17. CDR3 region: CASLGPGGLGEQYF. The CDR3 DNA reads TGTGCCTCTCTCGGTCCGGGGGGTCTAGGAGAGCAGTACTTC. The whole variable domain, filled in from reference TRBV28 and TRBJ2-7, reads DVKVTQSSRYLVKRTGEKVFLECVQDMDHENMFWYRQDPGLGLRLIYFSYDVKMKEKGDIPEGYSVSREKKERFSLILESASTNQTSMYLCASLGPGGLGEQYFGPGTRLTVT.

Of note for this clone: The sample contains more than one DNA sequence encoding this CDR3. The chain employs TRBV2 and TRBJ2-5, with D unresolved. This CDR3 region has 12 residues. CDR1 and CDR2 from the germline V gene are SNHLY and FYNNEI. The germline V and J ends were trimmed by 3 bases and 4 bases, with 6 bases remaining between them. CDR3 loop: CASSERRETQYF. DNA of the CDR3: TGTGCCAGCAGTGAGAGGAGAGAGACCCAGTACTTC.

The rearrangement joins TRBV28 to TRBJ2-1; 9 bases fit TRBD1. Trimming took 10 bases from V and 5 from J; bases not matched to a gene: 12. The germline gives CDR1 MDHEN, CDR2 SYDVKM. The CDR3 is made up of 15 amino acids. The CDR3 loop reads CATLGGGQGDNEQFF. CDR3 DNA sequence: TGTGCCACCCTGGGGGGGGGACAGGGCGACAATGAGCAGTTCTTC.

About this clone itself: The sample has other DNA sequences that encode this CDR3 too. This chain links TRBV6-1 with TRBJ1-5, with 9 bases identical to TRBD1. The J segment lost 4 bases and the V segment lost 0 bases, leaving 1 base of the junction unmatched. Germline V gene lookup returns CDR1 MNHNS and CDR2 SASEGT. CDR3 size: 15 residues. The DNA for the CDR3 is TGTGCCAGCAGTGAAGCGACAGGGGGTAATCAGCCCCAGCATTTT. Translation gives CASSEATGGNQPQHF.

CDR3 in amino acids: CAIGAAGGPYEQYF. Written as DNA, the CDR3 is TGTGCCATCGGCGCGGCGGGGGGGCCCTACGAGCAGTACTTC. The rearrangement links TRBV10-3 to TRBJ2-7; 9 bases agree with TRBD2. CDR3 length: 14 residues. J lost 2 bases, V lost 8 bases, and 7 bases had no gene match. Germline CDR1 ENHRY, CDR2 SYGVKD.

This clone has just a few counts. V gene TRBV30 combines with J gene TRBJ1-1, with D hard to call. V lost 1 base, J lost 3 bases, and 12 bases lay in between. The length of the CDR3 is 14 residues. The germline V gene has CDR1 GTSNPN and CDR2 SVGIG (reference sequence). CDR3 sequence (DNA): TGTGCCTGGAGTGCAGGAGGCGGGCACACTGAAGCTTTCTTT. This gives the protein CAWSAGGGHTEAFF.

The chain combines TRBV25-1 with TRBJ2-7, with 9 bases identical to TRBD2. CDR1 MGHDK and CDR2 SYGVNS come from the germline V gene. The CDR3 spans 13 residues. Trimming at V came to 2 bases and at J to 7 bases, leaving 3 bases not matched to a gene. As DNA, the CDR3 is TGTGCCAGCAGTGAAGGACTAGCGAGGGAGCAGTACTTC. Protein product: CASSEGLAREQYF.

This clone occurred once. This may arise from a read error, as a much more abundant clone is one base away. V gene TRBV11-2 combines with J gene TRBJ2-5, with D maybe TRBD1 (5 bases). Germline lookup yields CDR1 SGHAT and CDR2 FQNNGV. V was cut by 1 base and J by 4 bases, with 7 bases left in between. The CDR3 is 13 amino acids. The CDR3 nucleotides read TGTGCCAGCAGCTTAGGACAGCCAGAGACCCAGTACTTC. It codes for CASSLGQPETQYF. The complete variable domain, with remaining parts taken from reference TRBV11-2 and TRBJ2-5, reads EAGVAQSPRYKIIEKRQSVAFWCNPISGHATLYWYQQILGQGPKLLIQFQNNGVVDDSQLPKDRFSAERLKGVDSTLKIQPAKLEDSAVYLCASSLGQPETQYFGPGTRLLVL.